The present TCR beta chain was sequenced within a study of T-cell reconstitution after alpha-beta-depleted transplantation in children. General study points: Surviving recipient T cells and thymic progenitors accounted for the high day-60 TCRbeta diversity observed in some patients. There were reportedly several hundred expanded graft clones from which alpha-beta T cells came about two months after transplant. One year post-transplant, T-cell counts and diversity were largely derived from T cells produced anew.

Molecular barcoding with unique molecular identifiers was used for the TCRbeta library. TCRdb reanalysed the PCR reads using MiXCR and keeps one entry per CDR3 protein. The sample carries about 980,000 distinct CDR3 sequences, under 30% recorded once. This clonotype was counted between two and nine times. Its target is not known. This CDR3 spans 14 amino acids. Germline-derived CDR1 and CDR2 are DFQATT and SNEGSKA (reference sequence). The ends lost 3 bases at V and 6 bases at J; junction bases unmatched: 11. The gene calls are TRBV20-1 and TRBJ2-7; 7 bases line up with TRBD1. Specimen: PBMCs, mostly from graft donor cells, collected 360 days after TCRalphabeta/CD19-depleted stem cell transplant. This receptor was identified in a boy in the first two years of life who had a stem cell transplant for SCID, so the T cells may come from the graft donor. Written as DNA, the CDR3 is TGCAGTGCTAGTTTACAGGGGATGTCCGCCGAGCAGTACTTC. As protein: CSASLQGMSAEQYF.